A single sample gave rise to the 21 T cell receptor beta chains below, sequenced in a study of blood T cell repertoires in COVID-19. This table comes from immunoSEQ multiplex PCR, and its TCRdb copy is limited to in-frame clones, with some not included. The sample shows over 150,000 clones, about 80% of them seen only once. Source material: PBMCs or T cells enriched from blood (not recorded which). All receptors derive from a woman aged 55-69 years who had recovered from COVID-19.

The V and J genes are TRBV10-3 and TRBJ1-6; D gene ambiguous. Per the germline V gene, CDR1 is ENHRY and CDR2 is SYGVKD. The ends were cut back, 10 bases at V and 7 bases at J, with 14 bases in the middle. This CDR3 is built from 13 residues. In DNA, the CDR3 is TGTGCCACAAATGGAGAGGAGAATTCACCCCTCCACTTT. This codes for CATNGEENSPLHF.

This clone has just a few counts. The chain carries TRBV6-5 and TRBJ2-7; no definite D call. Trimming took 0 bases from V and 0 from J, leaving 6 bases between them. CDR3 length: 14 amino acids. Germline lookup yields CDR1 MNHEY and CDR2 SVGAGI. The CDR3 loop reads CASSYSPGSYEQYF. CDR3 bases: TGTGCCAGCAGTTACTCGCCGGGCTCCTACGAGCAGTACTTC.

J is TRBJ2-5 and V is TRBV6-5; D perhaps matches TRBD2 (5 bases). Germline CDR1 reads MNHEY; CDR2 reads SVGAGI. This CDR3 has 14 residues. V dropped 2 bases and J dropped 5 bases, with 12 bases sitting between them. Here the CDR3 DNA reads TGTGCCAGCAGTTACGGAGGTGGCCTTGAGACCCAGTACTTC. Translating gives CASSYGGGLETQYF.

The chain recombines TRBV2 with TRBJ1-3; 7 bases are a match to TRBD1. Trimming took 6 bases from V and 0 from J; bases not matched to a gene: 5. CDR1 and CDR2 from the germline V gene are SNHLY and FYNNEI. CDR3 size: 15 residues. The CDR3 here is CASRGTVNSGNTIYF. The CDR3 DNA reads TGTGCCAGCAGGGGGACAGTGAACTCTGGAAACACCATATATTTT.

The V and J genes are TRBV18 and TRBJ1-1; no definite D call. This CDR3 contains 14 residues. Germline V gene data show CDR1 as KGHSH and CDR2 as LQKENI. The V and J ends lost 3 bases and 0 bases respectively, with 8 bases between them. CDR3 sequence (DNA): TGTGCCAGCTCACCCTTCCAGGTGAACACTGAAGCTTTCTTT. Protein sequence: CASSPFQVNTEAFF.

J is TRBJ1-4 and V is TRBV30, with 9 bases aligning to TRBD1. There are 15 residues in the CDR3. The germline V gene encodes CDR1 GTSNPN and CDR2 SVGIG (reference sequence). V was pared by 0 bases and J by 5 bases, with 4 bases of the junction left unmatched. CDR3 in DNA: TGTGCCTGGAGTGTCCCCGGGACAGGGAATGAAAAACTGTTTTTT. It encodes CAWSVPGTGNEKLFF.

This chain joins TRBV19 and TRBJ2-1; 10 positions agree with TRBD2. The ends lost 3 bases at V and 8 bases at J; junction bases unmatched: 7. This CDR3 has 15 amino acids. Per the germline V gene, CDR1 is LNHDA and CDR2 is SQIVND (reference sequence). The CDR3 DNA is TGTGCCAGTAGTATGGGAGCGGGGGGGCGGCATGAGCAGTTCTTC. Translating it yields CASSMGAGGRHEQFF.

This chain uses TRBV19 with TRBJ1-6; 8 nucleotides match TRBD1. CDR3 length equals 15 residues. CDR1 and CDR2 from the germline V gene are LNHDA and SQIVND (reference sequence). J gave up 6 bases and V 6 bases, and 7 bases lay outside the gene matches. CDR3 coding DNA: TGTGCCAGTAGGCTCCGACAGGGGCTTAATTCACCCCTCCACTTT. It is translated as CASRLRQGLNSPLHF.

In DNA form, the CDR3 reads TGTGCCAGCAGCGATCCGGGACTAGCGATGAAGACCCAGTACTTC. It codes for CASSDPGLAMKTQYF. The chain recombines TRBV2 with TRBJ2-5; 10 bases match TRBD2. Germline V lookup: CDR1 SNHLY, CDR2 FYNNEI. The CDR3 runs to 15 residues. Trimming removed 6 bases from V and 6 bases from J; junction bases left unmatched: 10.

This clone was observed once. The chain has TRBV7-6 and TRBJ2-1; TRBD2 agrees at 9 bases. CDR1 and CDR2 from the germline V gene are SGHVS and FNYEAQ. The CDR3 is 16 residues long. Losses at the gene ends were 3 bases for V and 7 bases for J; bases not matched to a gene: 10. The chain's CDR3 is CASSFFSGGLRNEQFF. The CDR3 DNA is TGTGCCAGCAGCTTCTTTAGCGGGGGCTTAAGGAATGAGCAGTTCTTC.

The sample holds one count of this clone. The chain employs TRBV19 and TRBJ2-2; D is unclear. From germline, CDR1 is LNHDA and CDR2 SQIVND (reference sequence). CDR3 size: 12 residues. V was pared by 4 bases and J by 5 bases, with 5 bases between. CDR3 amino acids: CASSKRTGELFF. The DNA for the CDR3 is TGTGCCAGTAGTAAGAGAACCGGGGAGCTGTTTTTT.

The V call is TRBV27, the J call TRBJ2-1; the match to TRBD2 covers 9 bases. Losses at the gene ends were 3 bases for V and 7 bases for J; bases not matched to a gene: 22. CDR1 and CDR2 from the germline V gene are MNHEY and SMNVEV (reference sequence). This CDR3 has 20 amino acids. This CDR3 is CASSFSAATGTSNPRNEQFF. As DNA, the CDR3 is TGTGCCAGCAGTTTTTCTGCTGCTACCGGGACTAGCAACCCTAGGAATGAGCAGTTCTTC.

The CDR3 region is CASRGIRGRLSSGANVLTF. The CDR3 DNA sequence: TGTGCCAGCAGAGGAATCAGGGGCCGCCTAAGCTCTGGGGCCAACGTCCTGACTTTC. The chain couples TRBV7-9 to TRBJ2-6; maybe TRBD1 (6 bases). CDR3 length: 19 residues. Germline values: CDR1 SEHNR, CDR2 FQNEAQ (reference sequence). Trimming shortened V by 6 bases and J by 0 bases, and 21 bases separated the two germline ends. The full variable domain, in which reference TRBV7-9 and TRBJ2-6 provide the parts outside the CDR3, is DTGVSQNPRHKITKRGQNVTFRCDPISEHNRLYWYRQTLGQGPEFLTYFQNEAQLEKSRLLSDRFSAERPKGSFSTLEIQRTEQGDSAMYLCASRGIRGRLSSGANVLTFGAGSRLTVL.

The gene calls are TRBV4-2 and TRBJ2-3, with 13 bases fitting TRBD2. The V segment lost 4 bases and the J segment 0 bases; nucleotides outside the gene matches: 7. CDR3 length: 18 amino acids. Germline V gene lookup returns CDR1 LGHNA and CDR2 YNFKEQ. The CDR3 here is CASSRLAGGDISTDTQYF. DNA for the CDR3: TGTGCCAGCAGCCGACTAGCGGGGGGAGATATTAGCACAGATACGCAGTATTTT.

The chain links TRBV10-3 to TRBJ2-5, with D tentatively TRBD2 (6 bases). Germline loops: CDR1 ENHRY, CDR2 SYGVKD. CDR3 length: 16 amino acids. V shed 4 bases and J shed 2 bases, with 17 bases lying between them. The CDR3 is CAISAGSGSGQETQYF. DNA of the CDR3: TGTGCCATCAGTGCTGGGAGCGGTAGCGGACAAGAGACCCAGTACTTC.

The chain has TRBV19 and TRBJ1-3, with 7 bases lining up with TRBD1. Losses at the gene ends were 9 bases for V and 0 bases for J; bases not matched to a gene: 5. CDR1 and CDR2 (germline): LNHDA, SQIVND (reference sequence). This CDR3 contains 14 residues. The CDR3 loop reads CASRGTSSGNTIYF. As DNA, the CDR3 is TGTGCCAGCAGGGGGACAAGCTCTGGAAACACCATATATTTT. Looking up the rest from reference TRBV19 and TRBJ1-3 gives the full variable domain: DGGITQSPKYLFRKEGQNVTLSCEQNLNHDAMYWYRQDPGQGLRLIYYSQIVNDFQKGDIAEGYSVSREKKESFPLTVTSAQKNPTAFYLCASRGTSSGNTIYFGEGSWLTVV.

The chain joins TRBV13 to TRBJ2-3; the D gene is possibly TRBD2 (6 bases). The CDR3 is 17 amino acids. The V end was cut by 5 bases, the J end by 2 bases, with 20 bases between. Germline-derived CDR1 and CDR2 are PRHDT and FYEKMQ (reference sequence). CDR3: CASSAIGGSGVTDTQYF. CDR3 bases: TGTGCCAGCAGCGCAATTGGAGGCTCGGGAGTCACAGATACGCAGTATTTT.

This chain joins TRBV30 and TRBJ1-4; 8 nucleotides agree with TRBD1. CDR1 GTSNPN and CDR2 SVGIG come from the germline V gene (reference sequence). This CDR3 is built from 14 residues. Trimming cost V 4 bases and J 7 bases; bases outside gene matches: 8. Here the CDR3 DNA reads TGTGCCTGGAACTCAGGGGGCCCTTTTGAAAAACTGTTTTTT. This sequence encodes CAWNSGGPFEKLFF.

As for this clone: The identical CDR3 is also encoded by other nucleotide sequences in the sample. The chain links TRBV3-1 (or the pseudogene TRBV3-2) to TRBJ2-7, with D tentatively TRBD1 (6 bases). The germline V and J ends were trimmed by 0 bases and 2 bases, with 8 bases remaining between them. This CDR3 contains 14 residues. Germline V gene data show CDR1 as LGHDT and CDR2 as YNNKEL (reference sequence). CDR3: CASSQDRGPYEQYF. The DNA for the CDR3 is TGTGCCAGCAGCCAAGACAGGGGTCCCTACGAGCAGTACTTC.

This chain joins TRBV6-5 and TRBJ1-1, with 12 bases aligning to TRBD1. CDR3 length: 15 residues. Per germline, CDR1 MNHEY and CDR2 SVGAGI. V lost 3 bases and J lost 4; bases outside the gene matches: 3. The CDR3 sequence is CASSYGTGGFTEAFF. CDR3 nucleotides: TGTGCCAGCAGTTATGGGACAGGGGGCTTCACTGAAGCTTTCTTT.

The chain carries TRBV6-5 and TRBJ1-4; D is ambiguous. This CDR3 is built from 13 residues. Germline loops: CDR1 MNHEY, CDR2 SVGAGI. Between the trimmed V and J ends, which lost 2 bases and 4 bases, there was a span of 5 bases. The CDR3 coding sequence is TGTGCCAGCAGTTACGTTCTTAATGAAAAACTGTTTTTT. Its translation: CASSYVLNEKLFF.